What follows describes a single T cell receptor (beta chain). This sample was taken from a study of shared clonotypes between healthy human individuals. The data were produced by immunoSEQ multiplex PCR, yet TCRdb's version contains in-frame clones alone and is incomplete. The data contain some 320,000 clones, around 90% of them seen just once; the ten biggest clones take up about a sixth. V lost 3 bases and J lost 6, with 17 bases in between. Germline values: CDR1 SQVTM, CDR2 ANQGSEA. This CDR3 is 14 amino acids long. This chain uses TRBV29-1 with TRBJ1-2; maybe TRBD1 (6 bases). The sequenced sample consisted of memory CD8+ T cells sorted from blood. Subset given: CD45RO+ cells pooled with CCR7-negative TemRA cells. This TCR derives from a man younger than 30 in good health. The CDR3 coding sequence is TGCAGCGTTGACCCCGGGACAACCTTAAATGGCTACACCTTC. Amino acids: CSVDPGTTLNGYTF.